This T cell receptor (beta chain) was observed in a study of relationships among human T cell subsets (TCRdb year 2010). About the full investigation: The study sequenced eight distinct T cell populations from blood: pan T, CD8 cytotoxic, regulatory, Th1, Th2, naive plus transitional, activated and memory cells. Summary of the overall study and its limitations: The bead-based sorting was unable to rule out the presence of a CD4+CD8+ double-positive population. The substantial sharing of CDR3s among Th1, Th2 and regulatory T cells was interpreted as suggesting that cell fate choices are stochastic. The seven subsets showed no statistically significant differences in V, D and J usage, CDR3 length, or N-nucleotide additions. Over 50% of CD8+ cytotoxic sequences were found to belong to clones with over 100 reads, whereas few such clones were observed in the regulatory and Th2 subsets.

Receptor amplification or capture employed multiplex PCR. Sequencing took place on a 454 GS FLX. TCR alpha and beta CDR3 regions were amplified from mRNA by semiquantitative ARM-PCR. In ARM-PCR, tagged nested gene-specific primers were used first, and exponential amplification was then carried out by communal superprimers. Exonuclease was used to remove the nested primers before the first-round PCR products went through the second amplification round. Sequencing of the amplicons was performed on the 454 platform, which allows millions of DNA fragments to be sequenced rapidly without cloning bias. An effective read was defined as a read mappable to both V and J germline segments. The paper's data handling went like this. IRmap was used to assign reads to germline V, D and J segments, relying on pyromap, a Smith-Waterman modification adapted to 454 sequencing errors. D-beta assignments were filtered with cutoffs set at the 99th percentile of alignment scores obtained from simulated random sequences. CDR3 was defined as the amino acids between the conserved V-segment Y[YFLI]C motif and the J-segment [FW]GXGT motif. Repertoire diversity was estimated with a compound Poisson process model previously applied to large-scale EST data. A procedure for detecting cross-contamination was used to argue that sample contamination was not the source of the shared CDR3s. Starting from the raw public reads, TCRdb applied fastp trimming at Q25, assembled clones with MiXCR and retained in-frame beta chains. Rows are combined by CDR3 protein, so each entry shows the most common genes and DNA. It is TCRdb's table, rather than the study itself, that gives the V and J calls and clone size. This sample has fewer than 2,500 distinct CDR3 sequences in its table, and about two fifths of those were observed once. About 47% of the sample rests with the top ten.

V was cut back by 4 bases and J by 2 bases, leaving a gap of 18 bases between them. The CDR3, from cysteine to phenylalanine, totals 16 residues. The read is trimmed to its CDR3 DNA, 48 bases read in frame from base 1. CDR1 and CDR2 were assigned from the germline V gene (reference sequence) as GTSNPN and SVGIG. To isolate the T cell subsets, Miltenyi superparamagnetic beads coated with subset-specific monoclonal antibodies were used. Activated T cells were isolated as CD45RA-RO-CD69+ cells with anti-CD69 microbeads. All T cell populations were isolated from peripheral blood. Whole blood was subjected to Ficoll separation to obtain mononuclear cells, from which monocytes were subsequently depleted using anti-CD14 microbeads. Right after isolation, the cell populations were resuspended in RNAprotect reagent. This clonotype was observed a single time. There is no known antigen for this receptor. Base quality data are lacking; no much larger clone is found one base away. Evidence from one read is weak.

The rearranged chain carries TRBV30 and TRBJ2-1; possibly the D gene is TRBD2, per 6 matching bases. What was sequenced was activated T cells sorted from blood. This sample's cell subset or site label indicates: CD45RA-RO-CD69+ activated T cells. The sequence derives from a man aged 40-49 years in good health. The nucleotide sequence is TGTGCCTGGATCTCGGGGGTGGGCGGTACCTACAATGAGCAGTTCTTC. Its protein reads: CAWISGVGGTYNEQFF. Joined to the reference TRBV30 and TRBJ2-1 proteins, this CDR3 gives the full variable domain: SQTIHQWPATLVQPVGSPLSLECTVEGTSNPNLYWYRQAAGRGLQLLFYSVGIGQISSEVPQNLSASRPQDRQFILSSKKLLLSDSGFYLCAWISGVGGTYNEQFFGPGTRLTVL.